The 26 T cell receptor beta chains below all came from one sample that was sequenced in a study of blood T cell repertoires in COVID-19. Clones were read by immunoSEQ multiplex PCR, and TCRdb kept only the in-frame ones, dropping some. Of more than 200,000 clones in the sample, around 90% are singletons; the top ten hold about 0.7%. Sequenced: peripheral blood. The receptors were sampled from a human donor in a cohort sampled during active COVID-19.

V usage is TRBV30 and J usage is TRBJ1-4, with D perhaps TRBD1 (5 bases). The CDR3 is 13 residues long. V was pared by 7 bases and J by 7 bases, with 16 bases between. In germline, CDR1 is GTSNPN, CDR2 SVGIG (reference sequence). CDR3 bases: TGTGCCTCTTCGAAGGGACTTAGTGAAAAACTGTTTTTT. Translated, it gives CASSKGLSEKLFF. Full variable domain (remainder filled in from reference TRBV30 and TRBJ1-4): SQTIHQWPATLVQPVGSPLSLECTVEGTSNPNLYWYRQAAGRGLQLLFYSVGIGQISSEVPQNLSASRPQDRQFILSSKKLLLSDSGFYLCASSKGLSEKLFFGSGTQLSVL.

The rearrangement uses TRBV27 and TRBJ2-7; D might be TRBD1 (5 bases). The germline CDR1 and CDR2 sequences are MNHEY and SMNVEV (reference sequence). The CDR3 sequence is 14 residues long. V lost 6 bases, J lost 5 bases, and 17 bases lay in between. The CDR3, as DNA: TGTGCCAGCAGCTTCGTAAGGGGCCGGAACGAGCAGTACTTC. Translated, it gives CASSFVRGRNEQYF.

The chain has TRBV19 and TRBJ1-2, with 8 bases that match TRBD1. Trimming removed 5 bases from V and 7 bases from J; junction bases left unmatched: 6. The CDR3 has 13 amino acids. Germline CDR1 and CDR2: LNHDA and SQIVND (reference sequence). The CDR3 is CASSEQGAGGYTF. CDR3 coding DNA: TGTGCCAGTAGTGAGCAGGGGGCTGGTGGCTACACCTTC.

A note on this clone: Other DNA sequences in the sample encode the same CDR3. The chain has TRBV5-4 and TRBJ2-3, with 7 bases identical to TRBD1. V lost 0 bases, J lost 2 bases, and 3 bases stayed unmatched. Germline V gene sequence: CDR1 SGHNT, CDR2 YYREEE (reference sequence). The CDR3 is 15 amino acids. The CDR3 sequence: CASSLDRGFTDTQYF. The CDR3 DNA sequence: TGTGCCAGCAGCTTGGACAGGGGTTTCACAGATACGCAGTATTTT.

The DNA for the CDR3 is TGTGCCAGCGGGACAGGGGTAGGAACTGAAGCTTTCTTT. This gives the protein CASGTGVGTEAFF. V is TRBV6-5 and J is TRBJ1-1; 10 bases match TRBD1. Germline V CDR1 and CDR2: MNHEY, SVGAGI. There are 13 residues in the CDR3. J was trimmed by 5 bases and V by 8 bases; bases with no gene match: 5.

This sequence joins TRBV2 and TRBJ2-2, with D tentatively TRBD2 (6 bases). The CDR3 sequence is 12 residues long. Deletions cut 6 bases from V and 16 bases from J, with 18 bases between. CDR1 and CDR2 (germline): SNHLY, FYNNEI. The CDR3 reads CASRLGLNQEFF. For the CDR3, the DNA is TGTGCCAGCAGACTGGGACTGAATCAGGAGTTTTTT.

This clone is a singleton in its sample. The chain uses TRBV7-2 and TRBJ2-7; the match to TRBD1 covers 10 bases. Germline V CDR1 and CDR2: SGHTA, FQGNSA. V lost 4 bases to trimming and J lost 7 bases; unmatched junction nucleotides: 10. The CDR3 covers 15 residues. CDR3 DNA sequence: TGTGCCAGCAGCTCTCGGGACAGGGGAAGGGGTGAGCAGTACTTC. This codes for CASSSRDRGRGEQYF.

This clone was counted only a few times. The chain couples TRBV30 to TRBJ1-5; a weak D match, TRBD1 (6 bases). The V end lost 5 bases, the J end lost 0 bases, and 11 bases lay between the germline ends. Germline V gene lookup returns CDR1 GTSNPN and CDR2 SVGIG (reference sequence). This CDR3 is 14 amino acids long. The CDR3 DNA follows: TGTGCCTGGGACAGGCCGTATAGCAATCAGCCCCAGCATTTT. This encodes CAWDRPYSNQPQHF.

The chain couples TRBV6-5 to TRBJ1-2; 7 positions match TRBD1. The V and J ends lost 1 base and 5 bases, in that order; junction bases with no gene match: 10. This CDR3 region has 16 residues. From germline, CDR1 is MNHEY and CDR2 SVGAGI. DNA for the CDR3: TGTGCCAGCAGTTACTTTAAGGGGAGGACAGGTTATGGCTACACCTTC. Amino acids: CASSYFKGRTGYGYTF.

The chain combines TRBV7-2 with TRBJ1-2; weak D call: TRBD1 (6 bases). The CDR3 is made up of 16 amino acids. CDR1 and CDR2 (germline): SGHTA, FQGNSA. The germline V and J ends were trimmed by 5 bases and 4 bases, with 20 bases remaining between them. CDR3: CASSLDRRLDSYGYTF. In DNA form, the CDR3 reads TGTGCCAGCAGCCTCGACAGGAGGTTGGATAGCTATGGCTACACCTTC.

This chain joins TRBV3-1 (or the pseudogene TRBV3-2) and TRBJ2-7, with D perhaps TRBD1 (5 bases). Germline V gene lookup returns CDR1 LGHDT and CDR2 YNNKEL (reference sequence). The CDR3 runs 13 residues. V shed 0 bases and J shed 7 bases, with 10 bases lying between them. CDR3 sequence: CASSQDWGREQYF. In DNA form, the CDR3 reads TGTGCCAGCAGCCAAGATTGGGGCCGGGAGCAGTACTTC.

CDR3: CASRLISNEQFF. The CDR3 DNA is TGTGCCAGCAGACTTATCTCCAATGAGCAGTTCTTC. This chain connects TRBV12-3 or TRBV12-4 to TRBJ2-1; D ambiguous. This CDR3 comprises 12 residues. The V and J ends lost 6 bases and 6 bases respectively, with 9 bases between them.

The sample holds many counts of this clone. Within the sample, other DNA sequences also encode this same CDR3. The chain combines TRBV7-8 with TRBJ2-7; a possible D gene is TRBD1 (5 bases). This CDR3 has 15 amino acids. The germline gives CDR1 SGHVS, CDR2 FQNEAQ. Trimming took 2 bases from V and 2 from J, leaving 13 bases between them. Written as DNA, the CDR3 is TGTGCCAGCAGCTTAATCGTACAGGCCGCCTACGAGCAGTACTTC. Protein product: CASSLIVQAAYEQYF.

The chain joins TRBV7-9 to TRBJ2-3, with 7 bases matching TRBD1. Trimming took 1 base from V and 4 from J; bases not matched to a gene: 8. This CDR3 region has 16 residues. Germline CDR1 SEHNR, CDR2 FQNEAQ (reference sequence). CDR3 coding DNA: TGTGCCAGCAGCTTAGGTCTCGACAGGGTGGCAGATACGCAGTATTTT. It specifies CASSLGLDRVADTQYF.

V gene TRBV11-2 combines with J gene TRBJ2-7; TRBD2 aligns across 9 bases. Germline V lookup: CDR1 SGHAT, CDR2 FQNNGV. The CDR3 contains 16 residues. V shed 3 bases, J shed 0 bases, and the junction held 6 bases outside the gene matches. The CDR3: CASSLTSGHNSYEQYF. The CDR3 DNA follows: TGTGCCAGCAGCTTGACTAGCGGTCATAACTCCTACGAGCAGTACTTC.

The gene calls are TRBV4-1 and TRBJ2-7; 8 bases align to TRBD1. J lost 0 bases, V lost 1 base, and 2 bases had no gene match. Germline V gene data show CDR1 as MGHRA and CDR2 as YSYEKL. The length of the CDR3 is 15 residues. CDR3 in amino acids: CASSQGQGYSYEQYF. CDR3 nucleotides: TGCGCCAGCAGCCAAGGACAGGGGTACTCCTACGAGCAGTACTTC.

The CDR3 spells CASSRVGQGQTEAFF. The CDR3 DNA is TGTGCCAGCAGTCGGGTGGGACAGGGGCAAACTGAAGCTTTCTTT. The V and J genes are TRBV2 and TRBJ1-1, with 10 bases identical to TRBD1. CDR3 size: 15 residues. Trimming cost V 5 bases and J 5 bases; bases outside gene matches: 8. The germline V gene has CDR1 SNHLY and CDR2 FYNNEI.

The chain recombines TRBV4-1 with TRBJ2-7; weak D call: TRBD2 (6 bases). The CDR3 runs to 12 residues. From germline, CDR1 is MGHRA and CDR2 YSYEKL. Trimming took 1 base from V and 7 from J, leaving 8 bases between them. This chain's CDR3 is CASSQGGTEQYF. DNA of the CDR3: TGCGCCAGCAGCCAAGGCGGGACGGAGCAGTACTTC.

V usage is TRBV5-1 and J usage is TRBJ2-1; the D gene is possibly TRBD1 (5 bases). The CDR3 spans 12 residues. Germline CDR1 SGHRS, CDR2 YFSETQ. V gave up 0 bases and J gave up 8 bases, with 6 bases separating them. The CDR3 DNA follows: TGCGCCAGCAGCTTGGGGGGCGATGAGCAGTTCTTC. Protein: CASSLGGDEQFF. Together with reference TRBV5-1 and TRBJ2-1, the CDR3 gives the full variable domain: KAGVTQTPRYLIKTRGQQVTLSCSPISGHRSVSWYQQTPGQGLQFLFEYFSETQRNKGNFPGRFSGRQFSNSRSEMNVSTLELGDSALYLCASSLGGDEQFFGPGTRLTVL.

The chain recombines TRBV6-4 with TRBJ2-2; 7 bases match TRBD2. Germline values: CDR1 MRHNA, CDR2 SNTAGT. V was clipped by 4 bases and J by 6 bases; unmatched bases: 8. The CDR3 totals 15 residues. The CDR3, as DNA: TGTGCCAGCAGTGTCCTGGCGGGAGCCGCCGGGGAGCTGTTTTTT. This encodes CASSVLAGAAGELFF.

This rearrangement joins TRBV18 to TRBJ1-5; D remains ambiguous. V lost 4 bases to trimming and J lost 5 bases, with 12 bases between them. The V gene's germline CDR1 is KGHSH and CDR2 LQKENI. The CDR3 is made up of 14 amino acids. As DNA, the CDR3 is TGTGCCAGCTCACTTTACAGTAGAGATCAGCCCCAGCATTTT. Protein sequence: CASSLYSRDQPQHF.

The chain is built from TRBV11-2 and TRBJ2-7; the D gene is possibly TRBD2 (5 bases). V was pared by 6 bases and J by 7 bases, with 13 bases between. The germline CDR1 and CDR2 sequences are SGHAT and FQNNGV. This CDR3 comprises 12 residues. This CDR3 is CASSPETGEQYF. The CDR3, as DNA: TGTGCCAGCAGTCCAGAGACGGGGGAGCAGTACTTC.

The chain has TRBV28 and TRBJ2-5, with 13 bases that match TRBD2. This CDR3 region has 15 residues. The ends lost 4 bases at V and 5 bases at J; junction bases unmatched: 4. CDR1 is MDHEN and CDR2 is SYDVKM in the germline V gene. CDR3 coding DNA: TGTGCCAGCAGTTCGGGACTAGCGGGATTGGAGACCCAGTACTTC. This gives the protein CASSSGLAGLETQYF.

The chain joins TRBV7-9 to TRBJ2-7, with D unclear. Germline V gives CDR1 SEHNR, CDR2 FQNEAQ (reference sequence). This CDR3 is built from 12 residues. Trimming pared 5 bases from V and 6 bases from J, leaving 11 bases between. The CDR3 protein is CASSEPGLEQYF. CDR3 in DNA: TGTGCCAGCAGCGAACCGGGTCTCGAGCAGTACTTC.

This sequence joins TRBV10-3 and TRBJ1-2; a possible D gene is TRBD1 (5 bases). Trimming took 4 bases from V and 8 from J, leaving 14 bases between them. The CDR3 totals 13 residues. Germline values: CDR1 ENHRY, CDR2 SYGVKD. The CDR3 protein is CAISAQERGGYTF. CDR3 coding DNA: TGTGCCATCAGTGCCCAAGAAAGGGGCGGCTACACCTTC.

V is TRBV7-2 and J is TRBJ2-3, with D possibly TRBD2 on 5 matching bases. The CDR3 contains 12 residues. V was trimmed by 6 bases and J by 4 bases, leaving 8 bases between them. Germline V gives CDR1 SGHTA, CDR2 FQGNSA. The CDR3 sequence: CASRLEADTQYF. CDR3 DNA: TGTGCCAGCAGACTGGAGGCAGATACGCAGTATTTT.